One and the same sample provided the 29 T cell receptor beta chains below, sequenced in a study of technical replicates of blood from a handful of donors. Generated by immunoSEQ multiplex PCR, the TCRdb table keeps only in-frame clones and is missing some. The sample has around 62,000 clones, less than 98% seen once. Sample: T cells isolated from PBMCs. These receptors were taken from a human donor in good health.

The CDR3 reads CASSLVSSGRETQYF. In DNA, the CDR3 is TGTGCCAGCAGCTTAGTCAGTAGCGGGAGGGAGACCCAGTACTTC. The rearrangement links TRBV7-2 to TRBJ2-5, with 10 positions matching TRBD2. The CDR3 spans 15 residues. J was trimmed by 5 bases and V by 1 base; bases with no gene match: 4. Germline-derived CDR1 and CDR2 are SGHTA and FQGNSA. Looking up the rest from reference TRBV7-2 and TRBJ2-5 gives the full variable domain: GAGVSQSPSNKVTEKGKDVELRCDPISGHTALYWYRQSLGQGLEFLIYFQGNSAPDKSGLPSDRFSAERTGGSVSTLTIQRTQQEDSAVYLCASSLVSSGRETQYFGPGTRLLVL.

The V gene is TRBV11-1, the J gene TRBJ2-1; 8 positions match TRBD2. The CDR3 runs 15 residues. Looked up from germline, CDR1 is SGHAT and CDR2 is FQDESV (reference sequence). Unmatched junction bases numbered 8, after V lost 3 bases and J lost 7 bases. CDR3 sequence reads: CASSFQSGRGNEQFF. CDR3 DNA: TGTGCCAGCAGCTTTCAGAGCGGGAGAGGTAATGAGCAGTTCTTC.

V and J are TRBV5-1 and TRBJ2-3, with 9 bases identical to TRBD2. The CDR3 runs 16 residues. With V trimmed by 2 bases and J by 1 base, 5 bases remained unmatched. Germline lookup yields CDR1 SGHRS and CDR2 YFSETQ. CDR3 loop: CASSFGGRGGTDTQYF. DNA for the CDR3: TGCGCCAGCAGCTTCGGCGGGAGGGGGGGCACAGATACGCAGTATTTT.

V gene TRBV10-1 combines with J gene TRBJ2-1; 7 bases line up with TRBD1. The germline gives CDR1 WNHNN, CDR2 SYGVQD (reference sequence). The CDR3 extends over 14 amino acids. J was trimmed by 3 bases and V by 5 bases; bases with no gene match: 4. As DNA, the CDR3 is TGCGCCAGCAGTCCAAGGACAGGCTACAATGAGCAGTTCTTC. Protein sequence: CASSPRTGYNEQFF.

V usage is TRBV29-1 and J usage is TRBJ2-7; 8 bases fit TRBD1. The CDR3 contains 13 residues. CDR1 SQVTM and CDR2 ANQGSEA come from the germline V gene. V shed 6 bases and J 1 base; nucleotides not matched to a gene: 5. The CDR3 DNA reads as TGCAGCGTCGGGGGACAGGCATCCTACGAGCAGTACTTC. Residues: CSVGGQASYEQYF.

The J gene is TRBJ2-5, the V gene TRBV9; TRBD2 might be the D (6 bases). V was shortened by 0 bases and J by 10 bases, with 16 bases between the two germline ends. The CDR3 has 14 amino acids. Germline loops: CDR1 SGDLS, CDR2 YYNGEE. The CDR3 protein is CASSVGSGSRDQYF. CDR3 DNA: TGTGCCAGCAGCGTAGGTTCCGGGAGTAGGGACCAGTACTTC.

The gene calls are TRBV6-5 and TRBJ2-2, with 7 positions matching TRBD1. The V gene end was trimmed by 0 bases and the J gene end by 5 bases; junction bases not matched to a gene: 6. Germline V gene sequence: CDR1 MNHEY, CDR2 SVGAGI. This CDR3 has 16 residues. The CDR3 loop reads CASSYSMRQGTGELFF. CDR3 DNA: TGTGCCAGCAGTTACTCGATGAGACAGGGAACCGGGGAGCTGTTTTTT.

V is TRBV7-3 and J is TRBJ2-7, with D possibly matching TRBD1 (5 bases). The V gene lost 5 bases and the J gene lost 6 bases, with 14 bases spanning the gap. The CDR3 runs 13 residues. Germline CDR1 SGHTA, CDR2 FQGTGA. The CDR3 loop reads CASSENQGSEQYF. CDR3 sequence (DNA): TGTGCCAGCAGCGAAAACCAGGGAAGCGAGCAGTACTTC.

The chain carries TRBV27 and TRBJ2-7; 8 bases map to TRBD2. CDR3 length equals 15 residues. Per germline, CDR1 MNHEY and CDR2 SMNVEV (reference sequence). With 4 bases clipped from V and 0 bases from J, the junction kept 5 bases outside the gene matches. CDR3 residues: CASSSPGGISYEQYF. CDR3 sequence (DNA): TGTGCCAGCAGTTCTCCGGGGGGGATCTCCTACGAGCAGTACTTC.

The chain uses TRBV27 and TRBJ2-7; D is possibly TRBD2 (5 bases). The CDR3 is 13 amino acids. V lost 3 bases, J lost 7 bases, and 13 bases lay in between. Germline V gene lookup returns CDR1 MNHEY and CDR2 SMNVEV (reference sequence). The CDR3 protein is CASSFWSDSEQYF. The CDR3 DNA follows: TGTGCCAGCAGTTTCTGGTCGGACTCAGAGCAGTACTTC.

The genes are TRBV6-5 and TRBJ1-1, with D uncertain. The CDR3 totals 14 residues. Germline V gives CDR1 MNHEY, CDR2 SVGAGI. V dropped 5 bases and J dropped 4 bases, with 14 bases sitting between them. The CDR3 DNA sequence: TGTGCCAGCAGTGCCGGCTATGCGGCCACTGAAGCTTTCTTT. It encodes CASSAGYAATEAFF.

The chain recombines TRBV4-1 with TRBJ2-7; TRBD1 agrees at 7 bases. The CDR3 is 15 amino acids. The germline V gene encodes CDR1 MGHRA and CDR2 YSYEKL. V lost 0 bases to trimming and J lost 2 bases; unmatched junction nucleotides: 4. The CDR3 loop is CASSQDSQGAYEQYF. The CDR3 region has the DNA TGCGCCAGCAGCCAAGACAGCCAGGGGGCCTACGAGCAGTACTTC.

This clone was recorded once. The chain joins TRBV4-2 to TRBJ1-1; no firm D call. CDR3 size: 15 residues. The V end lost 2 bases, the J end lost 5 bases, and 15 bases lay between the germline ends. CDR1 is LGHNA, CDR2 YNFKEQ, per germline. The CDR3 bases are TGTGCCAGCAGCCAAAGTACCCTAGGAGGGACTGAAGCTTTCTTT. This sequence encodes CASSQSTLGGTEAFF.

The V call is TRBV7-2, the J call TRBJ2-7; 9 nucleotides align to TRBD1. Per germline, CDR1 SGHTA and CDR2 FQGNSA. V was clipped by 5 bases and J by 1 base; unmatched bases: 3. The CDR3 spans 14 residues. The CDR3 bases are TGTGCCAGCAGCCGGACAGGGGCGTCCTACGAGCAGTACTTC. It encodes CASSRTGASYEQYF.

The gene calls are TRBV9 and TRBJ2-2; TRBD2 matches 9 bases. The CDR3 consists of 16 residues. Germline V gene lookup returns CDR1 SGDLS and CDR2 YYNGEE. V was pared by 3 bases and J by 2 bases, with 5 bases of the junction left unmatched. The CDR3: CASSAGTSLNTGELFF. Here the CDR3 DNA reads TGTGCCAGCAGCGCGGGGACTAGCCTAAACACCGGGGAGCTGTTTTTT.

This chain connects TRBV29-1 to TRBJ1-2; TRBD1 agrees at 7 bases. The CDR3 is 12 amino acids. The germline CDR1 and CDR2 sequences are SQVTM and ANQGSEA. The J segment lost 2 bases and the V segment lost 3 bases, leaving 0 bases of the junction unmatched. CDR3 residues: CSVEGQNYGYTF. CDR3 nucleotide sequence: TGCAGCGTTGAGGGACAGAACTATGGCTACACCTTC.

The rearrangement uses TRBV18 and TRBJ2-1, with TRBD2 as a possible D gene (6 bases). CDR1 is KGHSH, CDR2 LQKENI, per germline. Trimming shortened V by 3 bases and J by 1 base, and 10 bases separated the two germline ends. The CDR3 runs 15 residues. CDR3 sequence (DNA): TGTGCCAGCTCACCGTCGGAGGGTTCCTACAATGAGCAGTTCTTC. It encodes CASSPSEGSYNEQFF.

V gene TRBV9 combines with J gene TRBJ1-3, with D hard to call. Per germline, CDR1 SGDLS and CDR2 YYNGEE. Trimming removed 1 base at V and 2 bases at J, with 13 bases between. The CDR3 length is 16 residues. The CDR3 sequence: CASSVSRIETGNTIYF. The CDR3 DNA reads as TGTGCCAGCAGCGTATCTAGGATTGAAACTGGAAACACCATATATTTT.

The chain carries TRBV7-9 and TRBJ2-2; 7 bases fit TRBD1. Germline V lookup: CDR1 SEHNR, CDR2 FQNEAQ (reference sequence). The V gene end was trimmed by 4 bases and the J gene end by 0 bases; junction bases not matched to a gene: 2. The CDR3 loop spans 15 amino acids. CDR3 DNA: TGTGCCAGCAGCTACGACAGGGCGAACACCGGGGAGCTGTTTTTT. It yields the protein CASSYDRANTGELFF.

The chain joins TRBV6-5 to TRBJ2-1; D ambiguous. Trimming took off 9 bases at V and 2 bases at J, with 5 bases between the two ends. Germline V gene lookup returns CDR1 MNHEY and CDR2 SVGAGI. This CDR3 contains 11 residues. CDR3 loop: CASHTYNEQFF. The CDR3 DNA is TGTGCCAGTCACACCTACAATGAGCAGTTCTTC.

The V gene is TRBV2, the J gene TRBJ2-1, with 7 positions matching TRBD1. The CDR3 totals 15 residues. Germline V CDR1 and CDR2: SNHLY, FYNNEI. V was clipped by 7 bases and J by 6 bases; unmatched bases: 12. In nucleotides, the CDR3 is TGTGCCAGCATGACCCCGAGGGGGCCATTCAATGAGCAGTTCTTC. Translating it yields CASMTPRGPFNEQFF.

The V call is TRBV27, the J call TRBJ2-1; 7 nucleotides align to TRBD2. J was trimmed by 7 bases and V by 8 bases; bases with no gene match: 5. Germline V CDR1 and CDR2: MNHEY, SMNVEV (reference sequence). The CDR3 has 12 amino acids. CDR3 nucleotides: TGTGCCAGCGGTGGACTAGTTAATGAGCAGTTCTTC. Amino acids: CASGGLVNEQFF.

J is TRBJ2-2 and V is TRBV4-3; 10 bases agree with TRBD1. The CDR3 contains 16 residues. The germline CDR1 and CDR2 sequences are LGHNA and YSLEER. Trimming took 1 base from V and 6 from J; bases not matched to a gene: 5. The CDR3 spells CASSQGQGAFAGELFF. In DNA form, the CDR3 reads TGCGCCAGCAGCCAAGGACAGGGGGCTTTTGCCGGGGAGCTGTTTTTT.

The chain employs TRBV10-2 and TRBJ1-2; a weak D match, TRBD1 (5 bases). The CDR3 length is 13 residues. Germline values: CDR1 WSHSY, CDR2 SAAADI. V was pared by 1 base and J by 6 bases, with 9 bases between. CDR3 DNA sequence: TGCGCCAGCAGTGAGTTCCAGGGCAATGGCTACACCTTC. Residues: CASSEFQGNGYTF.

This clone was detected only a few times. This rearrangement joins TRBV27 to TRBJ2-6; D gene uncertain. Germline CDR1 is MNHEY and CDR2 is SMNVEV (reference sequence). The CDR3 length is 14 residues. V was trimmed by 6 bases and J by 0 bases, leaving 6 bases between them. The CDR3 DNA is TGTGCCAGCAGCCTGTACTCTGGGGCCAACGTCCTGACTTTC. Its protein product is CASSLYSGANVLTF.

Here the CDR3 DNA reads TGTGCCAGTTCAACAGGGGGAGGGGTCACCGGGGAGCTGTTTTTT. Translation: CASSTGGGVTGELFF. V gene TRBV19 combines with J gene TRBJ2-2; a weak D match, TRBD1 (8 bases). This CDR3 region has 15 residues. Germline V lookup: CDR1 LNHDA, CDR2 SQIVND (reference sequence). The V end lost 8 bases, the J end lost 4 bases, and 17 bases lay between the germline ends.

The chain combines TRBV11-2 with TRBJ2-4; D is unresolved. Germline V gives CDR1 SGHAT, CDR2 FQNNGV. Trimming cost V 5 bases and J 2 bases, with 13 bases left between them. The CDR3 is made up of 15 amino acids. CDR3 DNA sequence: TGTGCCAGCAGCCCCCGTATGAGGTCCAAAAACATTCAGTACTTC. It codes for CASSPRMRSKNIQYF. The full variable domain, in which reference TRBV11-2 and TRBJ2-4 provide the parts outside the CDR3, is EAGVAQSPRYKIIEKRQSVAFWCNPISGHATLYWYQQILGQGPKLLIQFQNNGVVDDSQLPKDRFSAERLKGVDSTLKIQPAKLEDSAVYLCASSPRMRSKNIQYFGAGTRLSVL.

The V and J genes are TRBV6-5 and TRBJ1-2; D not certain. The CDR3 is 13 residues long. V shed 2 bases and J shed 7 bases, with 11 bases lying between them. Germline V CDR1 and CDR2: MNHEY, SVGAGI. CDR3 loop: CASSYREGSGYTF. In DNA form, the CDR3 reads TGTGCCAGCAGTTACCGGGAAGGGTCTGGCTACACCTTC.

The rearrangement joins TRBV11-3 to TRBJ2-5; tentative D call: TRBD2 (5 bases). The germline V gene encodes CDR1 SGHNT and CDR2 YENEEA. V gave up 5 bases and J gave up 1 base, with 11 bases separating them. The CDR3 has 14 residues. In DNA form, the CDR3 reads TGTGCCAGCAGCCTCAGCGGAACCCAAGAGACCCAGTACTTC. Encoded protein: CASSLSGTQETQYF.